This T cell receptor beta chain was observed in a study of CD4+ T cells in melanoma (dated by TCRdb to between 2021 and 2022). The study in broad terms: Neoantigen-specific CD4+ T cells in human melanoma were what the study investigated.

Libraries were constructed by the immunoSEQ multiplex PCR assay. The source is immuneACCESS, and TCRdb retained only in-frame sequences with V and J called. Part of the clones is not carried over; for the studies checked, unresolved V genes explain less than half of this, and the remainder is unexplained. The sample yields approximately 110,000 clones; approximately 92% were counted once. Roughly 3.1% of the sample is in the top ten clones. Patients with melanoma were used as donors. Its CDR3 holds 13 amino acids, cysteine through phenylalanine. Only the CDR3 region is kept as DNA, spanning 39 bases read in frame from base 1. Clipping removes 3 bases from V and 6 bases from J, with 3 as the unmatched junction base count. The germline V gene (reference sequence) supplies CDR1 MNHEY and CDR2 SMNVEV. General study outcomes and caveats: According to the report, neoantigen-specific CD4+ T cells in melanoma displayed diverse differentiation states. The report described a correlation between neoantigen-specific CD4+ T cells and the function of CD8+ T cells, macrophages and B cells.

With respect to this clone: It lacks a known antigen. Per-base quality was not reported, and no clone a single base away is much larger than it.

This clonotype was sampled from a human donor with melanoma. Sample: peripheral blood. This chain joins TRBV27 to TRBJ2-3; the junction holds 7 bases that match TRBD2. In nucleotide form, the sequence is TGTGCCAGCAGTTTTGGGGAGGGGGATACGCAGTATTTT. The translation is CASSFGEGDTQYF.